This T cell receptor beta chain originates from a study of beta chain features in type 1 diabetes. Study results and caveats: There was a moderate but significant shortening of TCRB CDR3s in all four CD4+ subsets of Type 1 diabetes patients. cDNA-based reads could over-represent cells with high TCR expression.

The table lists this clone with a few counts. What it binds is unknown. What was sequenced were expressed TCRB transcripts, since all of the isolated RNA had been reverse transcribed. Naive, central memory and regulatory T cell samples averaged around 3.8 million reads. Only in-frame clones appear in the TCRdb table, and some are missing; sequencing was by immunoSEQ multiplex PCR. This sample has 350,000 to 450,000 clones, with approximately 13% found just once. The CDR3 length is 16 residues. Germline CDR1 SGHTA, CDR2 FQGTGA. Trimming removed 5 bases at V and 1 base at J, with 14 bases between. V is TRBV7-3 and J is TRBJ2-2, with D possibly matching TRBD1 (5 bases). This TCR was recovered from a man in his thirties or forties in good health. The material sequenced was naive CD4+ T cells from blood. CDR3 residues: CASSPPGKRNTGELFF. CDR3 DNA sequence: TGTGCCAGCAGCCCCCCAGGGAAGCGGAACACCGGGGAGCTGTTTTTT.